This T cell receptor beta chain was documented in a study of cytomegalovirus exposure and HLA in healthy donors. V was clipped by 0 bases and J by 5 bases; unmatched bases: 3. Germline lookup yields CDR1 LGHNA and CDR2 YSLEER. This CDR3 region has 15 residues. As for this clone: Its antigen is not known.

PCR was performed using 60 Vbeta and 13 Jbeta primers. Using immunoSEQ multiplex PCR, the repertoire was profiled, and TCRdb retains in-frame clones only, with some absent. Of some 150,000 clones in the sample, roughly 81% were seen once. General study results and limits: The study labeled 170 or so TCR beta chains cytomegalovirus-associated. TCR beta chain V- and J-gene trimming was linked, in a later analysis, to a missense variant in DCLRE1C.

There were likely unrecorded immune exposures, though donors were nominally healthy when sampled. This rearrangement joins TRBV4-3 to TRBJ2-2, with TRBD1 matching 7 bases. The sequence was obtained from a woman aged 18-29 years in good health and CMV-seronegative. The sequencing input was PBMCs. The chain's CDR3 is CASSQEDRVTGELFF. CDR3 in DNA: TGCGCCAGCAGCCAAGAAGACAGGGTTACCGGGGAGCTGTTTTTT.